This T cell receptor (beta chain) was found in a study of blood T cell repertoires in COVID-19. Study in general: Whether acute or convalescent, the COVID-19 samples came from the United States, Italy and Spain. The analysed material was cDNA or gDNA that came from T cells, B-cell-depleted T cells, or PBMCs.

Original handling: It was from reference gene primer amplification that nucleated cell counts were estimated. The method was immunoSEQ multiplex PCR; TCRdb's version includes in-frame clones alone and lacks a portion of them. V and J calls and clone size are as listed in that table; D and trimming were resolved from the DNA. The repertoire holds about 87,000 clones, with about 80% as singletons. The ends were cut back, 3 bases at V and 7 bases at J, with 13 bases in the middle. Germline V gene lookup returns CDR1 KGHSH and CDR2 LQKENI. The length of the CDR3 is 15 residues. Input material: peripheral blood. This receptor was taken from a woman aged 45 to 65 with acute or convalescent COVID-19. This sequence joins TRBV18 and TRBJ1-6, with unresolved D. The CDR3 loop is CASSPSEGPNSPLHF. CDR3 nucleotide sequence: TGTGCCAGCTCACCCAGCGAGGGTCCAAATTCACCCCTCCACTTT. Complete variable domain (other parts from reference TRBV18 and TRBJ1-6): NAGVMQNPRHLVRRRGQEARLRCSPMKGHSHVYWYRQLPEEGLKFMVYLQKENIIDESGMPKERFSAEFPKEGPSILRIQQVVRGDSAAYFCASSPSEGPNSPLHFGNGTRLTVT.